This T cell receptor beta chain was obtained from a study of blood T cell repertoires in COVID-19 (dated by TCRdb to about 2020). Looking at the study overall: Samples from collaborators originated in the United States, Italy and Spain and spanned both the acute and convalescent phases of COVID-19. The repertoires were released in a freely available public database intended as a resource for research on the immune response to SARS-CoV-2. Where HLA class I and class II types were available, the types were taken from metadata supplied by the sample provider, not from assay-based typing. The prospective study material was composed of cDNA or gDNA derived from T cells, B-cell-depleted T cells, or PBMCs. Sample metadata almost always included a de-identified subject ID, COVID-19 status, age in years and sex. Samples came from the ongoing ImmuneRACE study (first 160 participants) plus 1,254 subjects from 6 global collaborators. The dataset comprised deeply sampled blood TCRbeta repertoires from subjects exposed to, actively infected with, or recovered from COVID-19.

The germline V gene supplies CDR1 SGHTA and CDR2 FQGNSA. V is cut by 7 bases and J by 6 bases, and the space between the germline ends is 22 bases. The CDR3 contains 15 residues, cysteine and phenylalanine counted. Only the CDR3 DNA stays, 45 bases, in frame from base 1. Notes on this clone: No cognate antigen has been identified for it. Base qualities were left out, and no much larger clone turns up one base away.

Summary of the overall study and its limitations: The quantity of clinical and demographic metadata differed by source and by participant and was supplied without curation.

The immunoSEQ Assay, a bias-controlled multiplex PCR, was used to amplify TCRbeta CDR3 regions from genomic DNA. As for how the authors treated the data: The number of nucleated cells in each sample was estimated by amplification of reference gene primers within the assay. To quantify the absolute abundance of each unique TCRbeta CDR3 rearrangement, sequence reads were collapsed and filtered. For each sample, productive Simpson clonality was calculated by taking the square root of Simpson's diversity index across productive rearrangements. The table comes from immuneACCESS by way of TCRdb, which keeps in-frame sequences with V and J called. Part of the clones is missing from these tables; in studies checked, under half for an unresolved V gene and the rest for unknown reasons. The V and J calls and clone size were taken over from that table, and D and trimming were inferred from the DNA. The table for this sample lists 120,000 to 150,000 clones; more than 75% of them were counted only once. The top ten constitute less than 5% of the sample.

Each collaborating institution followed its own protocols to collect whole blood in K2EDTA tubes. For TCRbeta analysis, collaborator samples were shipped as frozen whole blood, as isolated PBMCs, or as DNA extracted from either sample type. Recombination linked TRBV7-2 to TRBJ2-7; possibly the D gene is TRBD2, per 7 matching bases. This receptor was obtained from a woman of 80 years or more with acute or convalescent COVID-19. Sequencing was carried out using peripheral blood. The DNA is as follows: TGTGCCAGCACCTTCCTGGAGGGGGGGGCTGCCGAGCAGTACTTC. Translated, it gives CASTFLEGGAAEQYF.